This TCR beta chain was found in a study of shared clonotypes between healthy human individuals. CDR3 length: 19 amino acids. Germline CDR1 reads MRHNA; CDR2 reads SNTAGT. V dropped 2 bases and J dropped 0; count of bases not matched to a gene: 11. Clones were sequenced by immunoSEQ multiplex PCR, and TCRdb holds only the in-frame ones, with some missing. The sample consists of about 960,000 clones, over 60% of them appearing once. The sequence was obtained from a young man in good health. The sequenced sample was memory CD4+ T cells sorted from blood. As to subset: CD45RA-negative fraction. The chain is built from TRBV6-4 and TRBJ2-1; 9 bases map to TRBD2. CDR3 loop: CASSDPTSGPRSSYNEQFF. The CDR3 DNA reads TGTGCCAGCAGTGACCCGACTAGCGGTCCTCGGAGCTCCTACAATGAGCAGTTCTTC.